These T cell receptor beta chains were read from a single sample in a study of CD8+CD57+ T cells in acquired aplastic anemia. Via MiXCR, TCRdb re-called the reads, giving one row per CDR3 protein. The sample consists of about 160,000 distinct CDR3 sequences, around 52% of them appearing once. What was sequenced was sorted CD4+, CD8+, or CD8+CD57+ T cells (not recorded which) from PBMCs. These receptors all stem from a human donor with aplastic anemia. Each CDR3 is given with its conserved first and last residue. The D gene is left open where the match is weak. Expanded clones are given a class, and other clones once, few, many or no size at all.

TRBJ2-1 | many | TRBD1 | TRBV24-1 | CATSDLGTDYNEQFF | TGTGCCACCAGTGATTTGGGGACAGACTACAATGAGCAGTTCTTC
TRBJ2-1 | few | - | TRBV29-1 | CSGGVDEQFF | TGCAGCGGGGGGGTCGATGAGCAGTTCTTC
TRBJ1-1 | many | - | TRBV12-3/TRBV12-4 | CASSFGNTEAFF | TGTGCCAGCAGTTTTGGGAACACTGAAGCTTTCTTT
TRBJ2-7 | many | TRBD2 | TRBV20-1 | CSARDLVGGRATGEQYF | TGCAGTGCTAGAGATTTGGTGGGCGGGAGGGCAACTGGCGAGCAGTACTTC
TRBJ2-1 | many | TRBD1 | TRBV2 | CASTGGDRGYNEQFF | TGTGCCAGCACCGGGGGGGACAGGGGTTATAATGAGCAGTTCTTC
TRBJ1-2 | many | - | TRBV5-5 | CASTLESGHYGYTF | TGTGCCAGCACCTTGGAGTCAGGTCACTATGGCTACACCTTC
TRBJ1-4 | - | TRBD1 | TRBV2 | CASTHDRVSNEKLFF | TGTGCCAGTACCCATGACAGGGTGTCTAATGAAAAACTGTTTTTT
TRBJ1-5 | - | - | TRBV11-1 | CASSLERGRSNQPQHF | TGTGCCAGCAGCTTAGAACGGGGGCGCAGCAATCAGCCCCAGCATTTT
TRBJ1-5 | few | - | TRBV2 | CASCLQSNQPQHF | TGTGCCAGCTGCCTACAGAGCAATCAGCCCCAGCATTTT
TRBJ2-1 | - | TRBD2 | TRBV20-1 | CSAVGLAGGPGNEQFF | TGCAGTGCCGTGGGACTAGCGGGAGGGCCGGGAAATGAGCAGTTCTTC
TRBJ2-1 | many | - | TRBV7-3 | CASSLTGPRTNEQFF | TGTGCCAGCAGCTTAACAGGCCCCCGGACAAATGAGCAGTTCTTC
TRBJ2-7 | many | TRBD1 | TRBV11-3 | CASSFRDRGYEQYF | TGTGCCAGCAGCTTCCGGGACAGGGGGTACGAGCAGTACTTC
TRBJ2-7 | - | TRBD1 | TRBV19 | CASSIDRGWDEQYF | TGTGCCAGTAGTATCGACAGGGGTTGGGACGAGCAGTACTTC
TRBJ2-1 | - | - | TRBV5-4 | CASSLQGGNEQFF | TGTGCCAGCAGCTTGCAGGGGGGGAATGAGCAGTTCTTC
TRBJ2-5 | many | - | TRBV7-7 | CASSSRTDPSAETQYF | TGTGCTAGCAGCTCCCGTACGGACCCCAGCGCGGAGACCCAGTACTTC
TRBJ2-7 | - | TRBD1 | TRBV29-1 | CSVEKGTGGLYEQYF | TGCAGCGTTGAAAAGGGGACAGGGGGCCTCTACGAGCAGTACTTC
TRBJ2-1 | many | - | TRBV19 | CASSIDPGVNEQFF | TGTGCCAGTAGTATAGATCCAGGCGTCAATGAGCAGTTCTTC
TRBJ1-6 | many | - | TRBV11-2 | CASSPTASSYNSPLHF | TGTGCCAGCAGCCCAACGGCGAGCTCCTATAATTCACCCCTCCACTTT
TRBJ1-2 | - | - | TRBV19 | CASSRGVGYGYTF | TGTGCCAGTTCAAGGGGGGTTGGCTATGGCTACACCTTC
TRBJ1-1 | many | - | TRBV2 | CASRIGNTEAFF | TGTGCCAGCAGGATCGGTAACACTGAAGCTTTCTTT
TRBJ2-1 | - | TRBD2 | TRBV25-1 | CASLKRGTSYNEQFF | TGTGCCAGCCTGAAGCGGGGGACCTCCTACAATGAGCAGTTCTTC
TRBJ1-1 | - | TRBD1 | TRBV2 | CAWVQGLNTEAFF | TGTGCCTGGGTACAGGGGTTGAACACTGAAGCTTTCTTT
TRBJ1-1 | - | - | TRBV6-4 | CASSEGSEDEAFF | TGCGCCAGCAGTGAAGGGAGTGAGGATGAAGCTTTCTTT
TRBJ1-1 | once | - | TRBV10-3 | CATAGQQNTEAFF | TGTGCCACCGCGGGGCAGCAGAACACTGAAGCTTTCTTT
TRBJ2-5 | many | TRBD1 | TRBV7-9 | CASSLGLDRGEETQYF | TGTGCCAGCAGCTTAGGCCTGGACAGGGGAGAAGAGACCCAGTACTTC
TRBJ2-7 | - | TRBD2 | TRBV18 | CASSPTRGGRAYEQYF | TGTGCCAGCTCACCTACACGGGGGGGACGTGCCTACGAGCAGTACTTC
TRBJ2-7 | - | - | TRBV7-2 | CASSLAGGVYEQYF | TGTGCCAGCAGCTTAGCGGGAGGAGTCTACGAGCAGTACTTC
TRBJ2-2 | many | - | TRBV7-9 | CASSREPAGTGELFF | TGTGCCAGCAGTCGAGAACCAGCCGGGACCGGGGAGCTGTTTTTT
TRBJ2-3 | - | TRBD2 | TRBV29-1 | CSVELAGDGSDTQYF | TGCAGCGTTGAACTAGCGGGGGACGGATCAGATACGCAGTATTTT
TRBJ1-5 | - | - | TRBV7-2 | CAGPSNQPQHF | TGTGCCGGGCCCAGCAATCAGCCCCAGCATTTT
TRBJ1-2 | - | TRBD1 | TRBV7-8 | CASSLGTGAYGYTF | TGTGCCAGCAGCTTAGGGACAGGGGCCTATGGCTACACCTTC
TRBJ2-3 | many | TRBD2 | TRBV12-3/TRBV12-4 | CASTSTSGRTDTQYF | TGTGCCAGCACGTCAACTAGCGGGAGAACAGATACGCAGTATTTT
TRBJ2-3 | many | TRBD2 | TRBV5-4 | CASSLVLGLPTDTQYF | TGTGCCAGCAGCTTGGTGTTGGGACTACCCACAGATACGCAGTATTTT
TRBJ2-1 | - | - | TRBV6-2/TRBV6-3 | CASSYARVKRNEQFF | TGTGCCAGCAGTTACGCCAGGGTGAAACGCAATGAGCAGTTCTTC
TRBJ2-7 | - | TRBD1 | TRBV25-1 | CASSELVGGGEQYF | TGTGCCAGCAGTGAATTGGTAGGGGGCGGCGAGCAGTACTTC
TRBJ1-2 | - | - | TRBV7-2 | CASRAGVGYTF | TGTGCCAGCAGGGCAGGGGTTGGCTACACCTTC
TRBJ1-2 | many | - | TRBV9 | CASSVGDLYGYTF | TGTGCCAGCAGCGTAGGGGACCTCTATGGCTACACCTTC
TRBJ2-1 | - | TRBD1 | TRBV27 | CASSLQGFADNEQFF | TGTGCCAGCAGTCTACAGGGGTTTGCGGACAATGAGCAGTTCTTC
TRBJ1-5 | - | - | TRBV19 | CASSRFGAAQDNSNQPQHF | TGTGCCAGTAGTAGGTTTGGGGCAGCTCAGGATAATAGCAATCAGCCCCAGCATTTT
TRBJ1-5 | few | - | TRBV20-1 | CSARIGGNQPQHF | TGCAGTGCTAGAATTGGGGGAAATCAGCCCCAGCATTTT
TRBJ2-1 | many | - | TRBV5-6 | CASSRGWGDYNEQFF | TGTGCCAGCAGCCGGGGGTGGGGGGACTACAATGAGCAGTTCTTC
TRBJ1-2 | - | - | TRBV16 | CASSQSGGYGYTF | TGTGCCAGCAGCCAATCAGGAGGATACGGCTACACCTTC